This TCR beta chain is drawn from a study of shared T cell receptors in the human thymus. Germline-derived CDR1 and CDR2 are LGHNA and YSLEER. Trimming removed 3 bases from V and 4 bases from J; junction bases left unmatched: 11. The CDR3 length is 17 residues. Assay: immunoSEQ multiplex PCR; the TCRdb copy retains only in-frame clones and omits some. The sample comprises hundreds of thousands of clones, over 75% of which are singletons, and roughly 0.0086% rests with the top ten. The data also belong to a second study, concerning human thymus T cells. That source notes: All donors were healthy Finnish infants who were undergoing corrective surgery to treat congenital heart defects. Resections obtained during corrective heart surgery supplied the thymus tissue. Thymic and blood repertoires appeared to show biased V and J gene usage. What related research reported was that thymic repertoires overlapped highly among unrelated individuals.

The sequenced sample consisted of thymocytes. The clonotype originates from a boy younger than two with a congenital heart defect. This chain uses TRBV4-3 with TRBJ1-2; 10 bases fit TRBD1. CDR3 in DNA: TGCGCCAGCAGCCAGGGGGTAGGGGACAGGGGCTGCTATGGCTACACCTTC. This sequence encodes CASSQGVGDRGCYGYTF.